The following is a T cell receptor beta chain sequence with its context. What it binds is not known. The data derive from a study of cytomegalovirus exposure and HLA in healthy donors. General observations from the study: The number of N-insertions in an Asian-associated ancestry cluster was reportedly below the approximately 680-donor mean in a later analysis.

This CDR3 contains 17 residues. Germline V CDR1 and CDR2: SGHKS, YYEKEE (reference sequence). V was pared by 4 bases and J by 2 bases, with 21 bases between. The PCR had 60 Vbeta and 13 Jbeta primers. Repertoires were generated with immunoSEQ multiplex PCR, while TCRdb's copy carries only in-frame clones and drops some. Among some 200,000 clones, 55% to 75% were seen once, and the ten largest hold approximately 2.5%. The sample consisted of PBMCs. This TCR came from a middle-aged man in good health and CMV-seropositive. The V gene is TRBV5-5, the J gene TRBJ2-5, with a possible D match to TRBD2 (6 bases). CDR3 nucleotides: TGTGCCAGCAGCCAGCCCTTCGTGGGACTGGTACAAGAGACCCAGTACTTC. It yields the protein CASSQPFVGLVQETQYF.